The 4 T cell receptor beta chains presented below share a single source sample, sequenced in a study of OX40 agonist ivuxolimab in advanced cancers. Repertoires were generated with immunoSEQ multiplex PCR, while TCRdb's copy carries only in-frame clones and drops some. The profile shows over 50,000 clones, roughly 85% of them singletons. Sequencing was performed on CD4+ or CD8+ T cells sorted from blood, taken in a trial of the OX40 agonist ivuxolimab. These receptors originate from an adult with an advanced solid tumor such as melanoma, head and neck, liver or kidney cancer.

The V call is TRBV14, the J call TRBJ1-1, with D unclear. Germline values: CDR1 SGHDN, CDR2 FVKESK. Trimming removed 3 bases from V and 0 bases from J, with 5 bases in between. This CDR3 contains 13 residues. The CDR3 is CASSQALNTEAFF. The CDR3 DNA follows: TGTGCCAGCAGCCAGGCGTTGAACACTGAAGCTTTCTTT.

The gene calls are TRBV4-2 and TRBJ1-1; 7 positions agree with TRBD1. The germline gives CDR1 LGHNA, CDR2 YNFKEQ. The J segment lost 0 bases and the V segment lost 3 bases, leaving 10 bases of the junction unmatched. This CDR3 region has 17 residues. The chain's CDR3 is CASSQPPRGQLNTEAFF. The DNA for the CDR3 is TGTGCCAGCAGCCAGCCGCCCCGGGGACAGCTGAACACTGAAGCTTTCTTT.

This clone has only one observation. This chain connects TRBV5-1 to TRBJ2-3; tentative D call: TRBD2 (5 bases). CDR1 is SGHRS and CDR2 is YFSETQ in the germline V gene. V was cut by 5 bases and J by 6 bases, with 10 bases left in between. This CDR3 comprises 12 residues. The CDR3 nucleotides are TGCGCCAGCAGTCGGGAAGATGATACGCAGTATTTT. It is translated as CASSREDDTQYF.

This rearrangement joins TRBV4-1 to TRBJ2-2, with D possibly matching TRBD1 (6 bases). The V gene lost 4 bases and the J gene lost 4 bases, with 19 bases spanning the gap. The CDR3 covers 17 residues. Germline CDR1 and CDR2: MGHRA and YSYEKL. This CDR3 is CASSPQGAGASTGELFF. CDR3 nucleotide sequence: TGCGCCAGCAGCCCACAAGGGGCAGGGGCGTCCACCGGGGAGCTGTTTTTT.